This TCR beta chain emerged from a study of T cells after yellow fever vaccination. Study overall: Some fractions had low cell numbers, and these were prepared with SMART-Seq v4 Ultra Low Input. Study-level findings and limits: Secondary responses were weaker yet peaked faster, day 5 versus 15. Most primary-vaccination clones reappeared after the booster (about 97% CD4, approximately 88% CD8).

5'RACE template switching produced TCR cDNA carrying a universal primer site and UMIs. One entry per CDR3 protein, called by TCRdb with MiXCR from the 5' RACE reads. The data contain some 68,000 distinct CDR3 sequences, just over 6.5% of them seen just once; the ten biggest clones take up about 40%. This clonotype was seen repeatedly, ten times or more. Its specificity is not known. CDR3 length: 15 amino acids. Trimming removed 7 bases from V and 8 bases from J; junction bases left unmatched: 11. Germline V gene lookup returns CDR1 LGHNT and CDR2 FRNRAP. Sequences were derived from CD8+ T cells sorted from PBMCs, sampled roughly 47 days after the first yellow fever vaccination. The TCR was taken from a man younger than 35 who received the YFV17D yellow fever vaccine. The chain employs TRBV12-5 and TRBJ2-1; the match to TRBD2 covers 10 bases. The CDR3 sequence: CASAHGGLAGDEQFF. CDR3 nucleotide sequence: TGTGCTAGTGCCCACGGCGGCCTAGCGGGGGATGAGCAGTTCTTC.